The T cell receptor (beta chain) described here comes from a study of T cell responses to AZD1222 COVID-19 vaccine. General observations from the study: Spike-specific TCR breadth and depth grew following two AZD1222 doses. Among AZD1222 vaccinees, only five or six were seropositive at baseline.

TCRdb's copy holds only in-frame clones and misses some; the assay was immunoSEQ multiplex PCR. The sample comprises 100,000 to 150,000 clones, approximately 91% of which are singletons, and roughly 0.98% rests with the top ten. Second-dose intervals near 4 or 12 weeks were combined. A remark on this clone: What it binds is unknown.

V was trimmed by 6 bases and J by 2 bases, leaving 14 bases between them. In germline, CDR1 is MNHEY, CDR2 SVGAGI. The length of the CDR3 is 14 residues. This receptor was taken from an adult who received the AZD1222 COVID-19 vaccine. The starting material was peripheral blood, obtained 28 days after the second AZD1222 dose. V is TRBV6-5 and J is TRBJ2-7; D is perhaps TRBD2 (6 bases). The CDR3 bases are TGTGCCAGCAGGCAGCGGGTCGGACCCTACGAGCAGTACTTC. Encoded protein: CASRQRVGPYEQYF.